A selection of T cell receptor beta chains follows, all from one sample in a study of technical replicates of blood from a few donors. The data were produced by immunoSEQ multiplex PCR, yet TCRdb's version contains in-frame clones alone and is incomplete. The table lists 85,000 to 90,000 clones, less than 95% of them singletons, with under 0.3% in the top ten. The specimen was T cells isolated from PBMCs. These receptors originate from a human donor in good health. Both conserved end residues are part of each CDR3. The order of the fields is J gene, V gene, clone size, D gene, CDR3 protein, CDR3 DNA. The D gene is left open where the match is weak. A row's size may be missing; if present it is once, few, many or a size class.

TRBJ2-7,TRBV2,-,-,CAGGRSASYEQYF,TGTGCCGGAGGAAGGTCAGCCTCCTACGAGCAGTACTTC
TRBJ2-7,TRBV5-1,-,TRBD1,CASTPRGQGSYEQYF,TGCGCCAGCACCCCTCGGGGACAGGGCTCCTACGAGCAGTACTTC
TRBJ2-7,TRBV5-4,-,-,CASSLEAAGAEQYF,TGTGCCAGCAGCTTGGAGGCCGCAGGGGCCGAGCAGTACTTC
TRBJ1-2,TRBV19,-,TRBD1,CASSILGQGLHVYGYTF,TGTGCCAGTAGTATTTTAGGACAGGGTCTACATGTCTATGGCTACACCTTC
TRBJ2-7,TRBV5-1,-,-,CASSSGTGVYEQYF,TGCGCCAGCAGCTCCGGAACAGGAGTCTACGAGCAGTACTTC
TRBJ2-2,TRBV10-2,-,-,CASGRGLTGELFF,TGCGCCAGCGGAAGGGGTCTAACCGGGGAGCTGTTTTTT
TRBJ2-1,TRBV5-1,-,-,CASSRQNSNNEQFF,TGCGCCAGCAGCCGACAAAACAGTAACAATGAGCAGTTCTTC
TRBJ2-7,TRBV5-1,-,-,CASSLRTAYEQYF,TGCGCCAGCAGCTTAAGGACAGCCTACGAGCAGTACTTC
TRBJ1-2,TRBV5-4,-,-,CASSLALGGGYTF,TGTGCCAGCAGCTTGGCCCTCGGGGGTGGCTACACCTTC
TRBJ1-2,TRBV28,-,-,CATRGANTYGYTF,TGTGCCACACGGGGGGCGAACACATATGGCTACACCTTC
TRBJ2-7,TRBV29-1,-,TRBD2,CSVGELAGSYEQYF,TGCAGCGTTGGGGAACTAGCGGGATCCTACGAGCAGTACTTC
TRBJ2-5,TRBV7-9,-,TRBD1,CASSVDRGFQETQYF,TGTGCCAGCAGCGTAGACAGGGGCTTCCAAGAGACCCAGTACTTC
TRBJ2-5,TRBV4-2,once,-,CASSQVDGTSQETQYF,TGTGCCAGCAGCCAAGTAGACGGAACTAGTCAAGAGACCCAGTACTTC
TRBJ1-5,TRBV4-1,-,-,CASSLREGGGQPQHF,TGCGCCAGCAGCCTGCGGGAGGGCGGTGGTCAGCCCCAGCATTTT
TRBJ1-1,TRBV18,few,-,CASSPDWLTEAFF,TGTGCCAGCTCACCCGACTGGTTGACTGAAGCTTTCTTT
TRBJ1-5,TRBV6-1,-,-,CASSEFHRVNQPQHF,TGTGCCAGCAGTGAATTTCACAGGGTCAATCAGCCCCAGCATTTT
TRBJ2-5,TRBV7-9,-,TRBD2,CASSSPGTSAQETQYF,TGTGCCAGCAGCTCCCCCGGGACTAGCGCTCAAGAGACCCAGTACTTC
TRBJ1-4,TRBV6-1,-,-,CASSEAGRVGEKLFF,TGTGCCAGCAGTGAAGCTGGCAGGGTTGGCGAAAAACTGTTTTTT
TRBJ1-2,TRBV6-1,-,TRBD1,CASSFVRDREGYTF,TGTGCCAGCAGCTTCGTGAGGGACAGGGAAGGCTACACCTTC
TRBJ2-7,TRBV4-1,-,-,CASSQEGPREGFTYEQYF,TGCGCCAGCAGCCAAGAAGGCCCGAGGGAAGGGTTCACCTACGAGCAGTACTTC
TRBJ1-5,TRBV19,-,-,CASSTTPSPGKAQHF,TGTGCCAGTAGTACAACCCCCTCACCCGGGAAGGCCCAGCATTTT
TRBJ2-7,TRBV19,once,-,CASSIDPNTASYEQYF,TGTGCCAGTAGTATAGATCCCAACACCGCCTCCTACGAGCAGTACTTC
TRBJ1-2,TRBV16,-,TRBD1,CASSQSQGAINYGYTF,TGTGCCAGCAGCCAATCACAGGGGGCGATAAACTATGGCTACACCTTC
TRBJ1-1,TRBV5-1,-,TRBD1,CASSLADRGLTEAFF,TGCGCCAGCAGCTTGGCCGACAGGGGGCTTACTGAAGCTTTCTTT